What follows are 14 T cell receptor beta chains derived from one specimen sequenced in a study of T cell responses to AZD1222 COVID-19 vaccine. This table comes from immunoSEQ multiplex PCR, and its TCRdb copy is limited to in-frame clones, with some not included. The sample has around 200,000 clones; roughly 91% are singletons. Material: peripheral blood, obtained 28 days after the second dose of the MenACWY control vaccine. These receptors all come from an adult who received the MenACWY meningococcal vaccine as a control.

V and J are TRBV15 and TRBJ1-6; D call uncertain. The CDR3 is 14 amino acids. Trimming cost V 0 bases and J 9 bases, with 9 bases left between them. Per germline, CDR1 LNHNV and CDR2 YYDKDF (reference sequence). CDR3 amino acids: CATSRDFSRSPLHF. The CDR3 bases are TGTGCCACCAGCAGAGATTTTTCGCGTTCACCCCTCCACTTT.

The sample holds one count of this clone. The chain links TRBV7-9 to TRBJ2-2; 8 nucleotides match TRBD2. The V gene's germline CDR1 is SEHNR and CDR2 FQNEAQ (reference sequence). CDR3 length: 16 amino acids. The junction had 10 bases not matched to a gene; V was cut back by 5 bases and J by 5 bases. The CDR3 sequence: CASSPAGGGRTGELFF. CDR3 nucleotide sequence: TGTGCCAGCAGCCCCGCAGGCGGGGGGCGGACCGGGGAGCTGTTTTTT.

J is TRBJ2-5 and V is TRBV19; D remains unclear. The germline CDR1 and CDR2 sequences are LNHDA and SQIVND (reference sequence). The CDR3 runs 14 residues. Trimming pared 6 bases from V and 2 bases from J, leaving 13 bases between. CDR3 residues: CASSLTRAQETQYF. CDR3 DNA sequence: TGTGCCAGTAGCCTAACCCGGGCTCAAGAGACCCAGTACTTC.

The J gene is TRBJ1-1, the V gene TRBV19; a weak D match, TRBD1 (5 bases). Germline CDR1 reads LNHDA; CDR2 reads SQIVND (reference sequence). The V end lost 9 bases, the J end lost 11 bases, and 16 bases lay between the germline ends. This CDR3 is 11 amino acids long. CDR3: CASSRQGSAFF. CDR3 nucleotides: TGTGCCAGCTCCCGGCAGGGATCGGCTTTCTTT.

The genes are TRBV5-1 and TRBJ2-7; either TRBD1 or TRBD2 may supply D (5 bases each). Trimming took 0 bases from V and 3 from J, leaving 13 bases between them. Germline V gene sequence: CDR1 SGHRS, CDR2 YFSETQ. The CDR3 extends over 15 amino acids. The CDR3 region is CASSLEGTLNYEQYF. In nucleotides, the CDR3 is TGCGCCAGCAGCTTGGAAGGGACCCTGAACTACGAGCAGTACTTC.

The chain joins TRBV7-2 to TRBJ1-4; D ambiguous. Germline loops: CDR1 SGHTA, CDR2 FQGNSA. CDR3 length equals 15 residues. V gave up 5 bases and J gave up 4 bases, with 14 bases separating them. CDR3 sequence (DNA): TGTGCCAGCAGCCTCCCGGGCGGGTTTAATGAAAAACTGTTTTTT. Encoded protein: CASSLPGGFNEKLFF. Full variable domain (missing parts from reference TRBV7-2 and TRBJ1-4): GAGVSQSPSNKVTEKGKDVELRCDPISGHTALYWYRQSLGQGLEFLIYFQGNSAPDKSGLPSDRFSAERTGGSVSTLTIQRTQQEDSAVYLCASSLPGGFNEKLFFGSGTQLSVL.

This chain connects TRBV7-8 to TRBJ1-2; D is unresolved. CDR1 is SGHVS and CDR2 is FQNEAQ in the germline V gene. The CDR3 has 14 residues. V was trimmed by 1 base and J by 6 bases, leaving 12 bases between them. The CDR3 region has the DNA TGTGCCAGCAGCTTAGGGCCTCGAATCGATGGCTACACCTTC. It translates to CASSLGPRIDGYTF.

The rearrangement joins TRBV27 to TRBJ2-5; a possible D gene is TRBD2 (5 bases). V was shortened by 7 bases and J by 5 bases, with 23 bases between the two germline ends. CDR3 length: 16 residues. Germline V lookup: CDR1 MNHEY, CDR2 SMNVEV (reference sequence). CDR3 DNA: TGTGCCAGCACTGACCTGAAGGGCGGGTTGGTGGAGACCCAGTACTTC. Protein sequence: CASTDLKGGLVETQYF.

This clone has just a few counts. This chain links TRBV4-2 with TRBJ1-6; no clear D gene. Germline values: CDR1 LGHNA, CDR2 YNFKEQ. Trimming removed 0 bases at V and 10 bases at J, with 7 bases between. The CDR3 is 13 residues long. For the CDR3, the DNA is TGTGCCAGCAGCCAAGATGTAGGCTCACCCCTCCACTTT. It specifies CASSQDVGSPLHF.

The chain carries TRBV6-5 and TRBJ2-5; TRBD2 agrees at 8 bases. Germline loops: CDR1 MNHEY, CDR2 SVGAGI. This CDR3 has 14 amino acids. Losses at the gene ends were 6 bases for V and 4 bases for J; bases not matched to a gene: 7. CDR3 sequence: CASSNRGGIETQYF. In nucleotides, the CDR3 is TGTGCCAGCAGCAACCGCGGGGGGATAGAGACCCAGTACTTC.

This rearrangement joins TRBV18 to TRBJ2-7; D tentatively fits TRBD1 or TRBD2 (6 bases each). The CDR3 consists of 15 residues. The V and J ends lost 2 bases and 3 bases respectively, with 14 bases between them. CDR1 and CDR2 from the germline V gene are KGHSH and LQKENI. As DNA, the CDR3 is TGTGCCAGCTCACCAAGGGGGAGGCCAGACTACGAGCAGTACTTC. Its translation: CASSPRGRPDYEQYF.

The chain joins TRBV7-6 to TRBJ2-7, with 12 positions matching TRBD2. Trimming took 4 bases from V and 2 from J; bases not matched to a gene: 3. The CDR3 length is 15 residues. Germline lookup yields CDR1 SGHVS and CDR2 FNYEAQ. CDR3 sequence (DNA): TGTGCCAGCAGCTCCACTAGCGGGGGGCCCTACGAGCAGTACTTC. Its protein is CASSSTSGGPYEQYF.

This CDR3 is CASSQNRLHSYEQYF. The CDR3 region has the DNA TGTGCCAGCAGCCAAAATAGGTTACACTCCTACGAGCAGTACTTC. The chain has TRBV3-1 (or the pseudogene TRBV3-2) and TRBJ2-7; D is undetermined. Germline CDR1 LGHDT, CDR2 YNNKEL (reference sequence). V shed 2 bases and J shed 0 bases, with 11 bases lying between them. The CDR3 loop spans 15 amino acids.

The J gene is TRBJ2-1, the V gene TRBV27; tentatively, D is TRBD2 (6 bases). V was trimmed by 10 bases and J by 5 bases, leaving 15 bases between them. The CDR3 sequence is 13 residues long. Germline lookup yields CDR1 MNHEY and CDR2 SMNVEV (reference sequence). This chain's CDR3 is CATRLVEDNEQFF. CDR3 nucleotides: TGTGCCACCCGACTAGTCGAAGACAATGAGCAGTTCTTC.